This T cell receptor beta chain was identified in a study of T cells expressing NK-cell markers. About the research overall: With respect to HCMV, seven of the eight sequenced donors were seropositive, and one was seronegative.

The CDR3 covers 15 residues. In germline, CDR1 is SEHNR, CDR2 FQNEAQ (reference sequence). TCRdb reprocessed the 5' RACE reads and stores each CDR3 protein as one record, lacking DNA. The sample has 250,000 or so distinct CDR3 sequences. What was sequenced was blood T cells: a sorted CD56 or NKG2C T cell subset, CD4+ or CD8+ T cells, or bulk PBMC T cells (not recorded which). The J gene is TRBJ1-2, the V gene TRBV7-9; the D gene TCRdb calls, TRBD1, cannot be checked with no DNA. The source is a woman aged 18 to 69 in good health. This CDR3 reads CASSLGSDRVHGYTF. Variable domain in full (rest from reference TRBV7-9 and TRBJ1-2): DTGVSQNPRHKITKRGQNVTFRCDPISEHNRLYWYRQTLGQGPEFLTYFQNEAQLEKSRLLSDRFSAERPKGSFSTLEIQRTEQGDSAMYLCASSLGSDRVHGYTFGSGTRLTVV.